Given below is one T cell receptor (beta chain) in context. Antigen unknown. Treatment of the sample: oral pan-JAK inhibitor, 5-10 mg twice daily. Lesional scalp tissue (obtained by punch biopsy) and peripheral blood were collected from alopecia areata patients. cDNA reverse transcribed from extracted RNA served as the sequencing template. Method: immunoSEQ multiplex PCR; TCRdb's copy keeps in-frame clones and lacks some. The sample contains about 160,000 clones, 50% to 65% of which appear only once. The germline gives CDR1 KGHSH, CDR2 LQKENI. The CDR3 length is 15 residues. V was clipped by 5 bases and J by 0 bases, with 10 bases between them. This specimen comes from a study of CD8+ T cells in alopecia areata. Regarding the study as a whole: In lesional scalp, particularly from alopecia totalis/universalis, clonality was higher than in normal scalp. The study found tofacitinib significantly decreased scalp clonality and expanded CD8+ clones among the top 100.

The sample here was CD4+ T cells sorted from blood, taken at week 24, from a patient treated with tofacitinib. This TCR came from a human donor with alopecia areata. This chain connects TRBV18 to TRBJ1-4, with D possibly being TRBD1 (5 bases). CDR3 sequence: CASSTEQATNEKLFF. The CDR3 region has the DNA TGTGCCAGCTCAACTGAACAGGCAACTAATGAAAAACTGTTTTTT.